These T cell receptor beta chains were read from a single sample in a study of high-grade serous ovarian cancer treatment subgroups. Using immunoSEQ multiplex PCR, the repertoire was profiled, and TCRdb retains in-frame clones only, with some absent. Among some 40,000 clones listed, 79% were seen once. Sequencing was performed on tumor tissue. These receptor sequences come from a human donor with high-grade serous ovarian cancer. Each CDR3 is given with its conserved first and last residue.

v_gene	j_gene	CDR3aa
TRBV28	TRBJ1-1	CASMARPRAFF
TRBV11-1	TRBJ1-1	CASRRAQDTEAFF
TRBV28	TRBJ2-7	CAAGVTYEQYF
TRBV27	TRBJ2-7	CASSQTDRATEQYF
TRBV28	TRBJ2-7	CASSFHGTGERYEQYF
TRBV6-5	TRBJ2-7	CASSYSLAGLYEQYF
TRBV4-2	TRBJ2-7	CASSQEATGVDEQYF
TRBV9	TRBJ2-5	CASSLDGQETQYF
TRBV13	TRBJ2-7	CASSWGPWGPYEQYF
TRBV11-2	TRBJ2-3	CASSRTAHTDTQYF
TRBV10-3	TRBJ1-5	CAISRTGPQPQHF
TRBV18	TRBJ1-1	CASSPRQGADTEAFF
TRBV29-1	TRBJ1-1	CSVEVGRETEAFF
TRBV7-2	TRBJ1-5	CASSLTGRDDYSNQPQHF
TRBV9	TRBJ2-2	CASSATGGSTGELFF
TRBV4-3	TRBJ2-4	CASSQDVRTSGRGAKNIQYF
TRBV7-9	TRBJ2-7	CASSSDHYEQYF
TRBV19	TRBJ2-1	CASSMVAAPGEQFF
TRBV28	TRBJ2-7	CASSHGGAHEQYF
TRBV19	TRBJ1-2	CASSISGQLPYGYTF
TRBV18	TRBJ2-2	CANGDLQGNTGELFF